The clone carrying this T cell receptor beta chain was picked up a small number of times. Its antigen remains unknown. This sample stems from a study of T-cell reconstitution after alpha-beta-depleted transplantation in children. Study-level results: Elevated TCRbeta diversity at day 60 was traced, in some patients, to surviving recipient T cells and thymic progenitors. Hyperexpanded clones declined; after one year, newly produced T cells mostly supplied diversity. Alpha-beta T cells present about two months after transplant were reported to originate from several hundred expanded graft clones.

The CDR3 runs to 15 residues. V dropped 5 bases and J dropped 4; count of bases not matched to a gene: 10. CDR1 SGHTA and CDR2 FQGNSA come from the germline V gene. Unique molecular identifiers tagged the TCRbeta library. TCRdb recomputed calls from the PCR reads with MiXCR, one row per CDR3 protein. The repertoire holds some 290,000 distinct CDR3 sequences, with 23% as singletons. Here the sequenced sample was PBMCs, mostly from graft donor cells, taken 180 days after TCRalphabeta/CD19-depleted stem cell transplant. The V call is TRBV7-2, the J call TRBJ2-7; TRBD2 agrees at 8 bases. This TCR was recovered from a male patient younger than 18 who had a stem cell transplant for acute lymphoblastic leukemia, so the T cells may come from the graft donor. The DNA for the CDR3 is TGTGCCAGCAGCCCCCCCAGCGGGAGTTCTTACGAGCAGTACTTC. Its translation: CASSPPSGSSYEQYF.